A selection of T cell receptor beta chains follows, all from one sample in a study of OX40 agonist ivuxolimab in advanced cancers. Generated by immunoSEQ multiplex PCR, the TCRdb table keeps only in-frame clones and is missing some. The sample shows approximately 82,000 clones, 75% to 90% of them seen only once. The source was CD4+ or CD8+ T cells sorted from blood, collected in a trial of the OX40 agonist ivuxolimab. These TCRs come from an adult with an advanced solid tumor such as melanoma, head and neck, liver or kidney cancer. Each CDR3 is given with its conserved first and last residue. The order of the fields is D gene, V gene, J gene, clone size, CDR3 DNA, CDR3 protein. A D gene is named only where the DNA matches it firmly. The listing skips clone size in some rows; elsewhere it reads once, few, many or a size class.

D: TRBD1
V: TRBV19
J: TRBJ1-6
size: once
DNA: TGTGCCAGTAGTTCAAGGGAGGGGGCGAGTTCACCCCTCCACTTT
CDR3: CASSSREGASSPLHF

D: -
V: TRBV30
J: TRBJ2-5
size: -
DNA: TGTGCCTGGAGTGTGCAGGGAGAGACCCAGTACTTC
CDR3: CAWSVQGETQYF

D: -
V: TRBV19
J: TRBJ2-5
size: once
DNA: TGTGCCACTTCGTTAGGCGGACAAGAGACCCAGTACTTC
CDR3: CATSLGGQETQYF

D: -
V: TRBV5-8
J: TRBJ1-5
size: few
DNA: TGTGCCAGCAGCCTCCGGACGGGATCTAGCAATCAGCCCCAGCATTTT
CDR3: CASSLRTGSSNQPQHF

D: -
V: TRBV29-1
J: TRBJ1-5
size: few
DNA: TGCAGCGGGGGAGACGGGAGCAATCAGCCCCAGCATTTT
CDR3: CSGGDGSNQPQHF

D: TRBD1
V: TRBV10-2
J: TRBJ1-3
size: -
DNA: TGCGCCAGCAGTGAAGGGGGACAGGGAAACACCATATATTTT
CDR3: CASSEGGQGNTIYF

D: -
V: TRBV6-5
J: TRBJ2-1
size: -
DNA: TGTGCCAGCAGGGGTATCCCCCACAATGAGCAGTTCTTC
CDR3: CASRGIPHNEQFF

D: -
V: TRBV2
J: TRBJ1-1
size: -
DNA: TGTGCCAGCATTAGACAGGCGGCGGACACTGAAGCTTTCTTT
CDR3: CASIRQAADTEAFF

D: -
V: TRBV6-5
J: TRBJ1-3
size: -
DNA: TGTGCCAGCGCTTCGCAGGGAAACACCATATATTTT
CDR3: CASASQGNTIYF

D: -
V: TRBV9
J: TRBJ1-2
size: once
DNA: TGTGCCAGCAGCGTAACGGTGGACCACTATGGCTACACCTTC
CDR3: CASSVTVDHYGYTF

D: TRBD2
V: TRBV4-1
J: TRBJ2-1
size: -
DNA: TGCGCCAGCAGCCCACTAGCGGGGGGGCTTTGGGAGCAGTTCTTC
CDR3: CASSPLAGGLWEQFF

D: -
V: TRBV6-5
J: TRBJ1-6
size: -
DNA: TGTGCCAGCAGTTACTCCCAGGGCAACTATAATTCACCCCTCCACTTT
CDR3: CASSYSQGNYNSPLHF

D: TRBD2
V: TRBV4-2
J: TRBJ2-7
size: -
DNA: TGTGCCAGCAGCCAAGGGACTAGCGAATCCTACGAGCAGTACTTC
CDR3: CASSQGTSESYEQYF

D: -
V: TRBV27
J: TRBJ1-1
size: -
DNA: TGTGCCAGCAGCCCACCCTCAGGGTGGGGTCTGAACACTGAAGCTTTCTTT
CDR3: CASSPPSGWGLNTEAFF

D: -
V: TRBV2
J: TRBJ1-4
size: once
DNA: TGTGCCAGCAGTGCACGGGGGGGCATTGGCGAAAAACTGTTTTTT
CDR3: CASSARGGIGEKLFF

D: TRBD1
V: TRBV28
J: TRBJ1-2
size: -
DNA: TGTGCCAGCAGAGGCTCGGGACAGGGTTACTATGGCTACACCTTC
CDR3: CASRGSGQGYYGYTF

D: TRBD1
V: TRBV5-1
J: TRBJ2-3
size: -
DNA: TGCGCCAGCAGCGTGGACAGGGCTGGAGATACGCAGTATTTT
CDR3: CASSVDRAGDTQYF

D: -
V: TRBV5-1
J: TRBJ2-7
size: -
DNA: TGCGCCAGCAGCGGGCAGGGCTACGAGCAGTACTTC
CDR3: CASSGQGYEQYF

D: -
V: TRBV2
J: TRBJ2-5
size: -
DNA: TGTGCCAGCAGTGAGACTAAAGAGACCCAGTACTTC
CDR3: CASSETKETQYF

D: TRBD2
V: TRBV11-1
J: TRBJ2-3
size: -
DNA: TGTGCCAGCAGCGTCATAGCGGGGGGTACGACAGATACGCAGTATTTT
CDR3: CASSVIAGGTTDTQYF

D: TRBD1
V: TRBV19
J: TRBJ1-3
size: once
DNA: TGTGCCAGTAGTAGCACAGGGGGAGCTGGAAACACCATATATTTT
CDR3: CASSSTGGAGNTIYF

D: -
V: TRBV6-1
J: TRBJ1-2
size: -
DNA: TGTGCCAGCAGTGAAGTCCGGACATACGGCTACACCTTC
CDR3: CASSEVRTYGYTF

D: -
V: TRBV2
J: TRBJ1-4
size: -
DNA: TGTGCCAGCAGAGTCGACGGAGGGTCAGGAAAACTGTTTTTT
CDR3: CASRVDGGSGKLFF

D: -
V: TRBV29-1
J: TRBJ1-1
size: once
DNA: TGCAGCGTTGTTCCGGGACAACGGGAAGCTTTCTTT
CDR3: CSVVPGQREAFF

D: TRBD2
V: TRBV6-5
J: TRBJ2-1
size: -
DNA: TGTGCCAGCAGACCTAGCGGGGGGCATTACAATGAGCAGTTCTTC
CDR3: CASRPSGGHYNEQFF

D: -
V: TRBV4-3
J: TRBJ1-3
size: -
DNA: TGCGCCAGCAGCCAAGACCGACCCCGGCACACTGGAAACACCATATATTTT
CDR3: CASSQDRPRHTGNTIYF

D: TRBD2
V: TRBV5-1
J: TRBJ2-3
size: -
DNA: TGCGCCAGCAGCTTGCGGGCGGGGGGCGAAGATACGCAGTATTTT
CDR3: CASSLRAGGEDTQYF

D: -
V: TRBV5-5
J: TRBJ2-3
size: -
DNA: TGTGCCAGCAGCTTGCGGGCAGATACGCAGTATTTT
CDR3: CASSLRADTQYF

D: -
V: TRBV28
J: TRBJ1-6
size: -
DNA: TGTGCCAGCACCCTATCTGGGACCCTGATTAAGGATGATTCACCCCTCCACTTT
CDR3: CASTLSGTLIKDDSPLHF

D: TRBD1
V: TRBV19
J: TRBJ1-5
size: -
DNA: TGTGCCAGTGTTACACAGGGGAGCAATCAGCCCCAGCATTTT
CDR3: CASVTQGSNQPQHF

D: -
V: TRBV29-1
J: TRBJ1-2
size: -
DNA: TGCAGCGTTGAATTAGCTACATCCAACTATGGCTACACCTTC
CDR3: CSVELATSNYGYTF

D: -
V: TRBV6-6
J: TRBJ1-1
size: -
DNA: TGTGCCAGCAGTTACGGTGGAGGGCCCACTGAAGCTTTCTTT
CDR3: CASSYGGGPTEAFF

D: -
V: TRBV19
J: TRBJ1-5
size: -
DNA: TGTGCCAGTAGTCCACGTGGGGGGTTTCAGCCCCAGCATTTT
CDR3: CASSPRGGFQPQHF

D: -
V: TRBV21-1
J: TRBJ1-4
size: -
DNA: TGTGCCAGCAGCATGAAAGGTTGGAGTGAAAAACTGTTTTTT
CDR3: CASSMKGWSEKLFF

D: -
V: TRBV7-8
J: TRBJ1-3
size: -
DNA: TGTGCCAGCAGCATCAGGGAGGCTGGAAACACCATATATTTT
CDR3: CASSIREAGNTIYF

D: -
V: TRBV29-1
J: TRBJ2-5
size: -
DNA: TGCAGCGTTGCACAAAACTCCAGGCCCGGGGAGACCCAGTACTTC
CDR3: CSVAQNSRPGETQYF

D: -
V: TRBV6-1
J: TRBJ2-5
size: -
DNA: TGTGCCAGCAGTACGGACAGAGGGGAGACCCAGTACTTC
CDR3: CASSTDRGETQYF

D: -
V: TRBV28
J: TRBJ1-6
size: -
DNA: TGTGCCAGTGTCACACAACATAATTCACCCCTCCACTTT
CDR3: CASVTQHNSPLHF

D: TRBD1
V: TRBV19
J: TRBJ2-7
size: -
DNA: TGTGCCAGTAGTTTCCGCTTGACAGGGGGGGACGAGCAGTACTTC
CDR3: CASSFRLTGGDEQYF

D: -
V: TRBV28
J: TRBJ1-5
size: -
DNA: TGTGCCACCTTAAGCCACGGACAGCCCCAGCATTTT
CDR3: CATLSHGQPQHF

D: -
V: TRBV30
J: TRBJ1-2
size: -
DNA: TGTGCCTGGGCACTGGGTGGGGAGGACTCCAATGGCTACACCTTC
CDR3: CAWALGGEDSNGYTF

D: TRBD1
V: TRBV2
J: TRBJ2-5
size: -
DNA: TGTGCCAGCAGCCGGGACAGGGGACAAGAGACCCAGTACTTC
CDR3: CASSRDRGQETQYF

D: -
V: TRBV27
J: TRBJ2-7
size: -
DNA: TGTGCCAGCAGTTTAAGAGGGCTGCACTACGAGCAGTACTTC
CDR3: CASSLRGLHYEQYF

D: -
V: TRBV6-1
J: TRBJ1-3
size: -
DNA: TGTGCCAGCTGGGGCGCCGGTGCTGGAAACACCATATATTTT
CDR3: CASWGAGAGNTIYF

D: -
V: TRBV6-1
J: TRBJ2-1
size: -
DNA: TGTGCCAGCAATCCCCATGGTGGGGGTCGGAATGAGCAGTTCTTC
CDR3: CASNPHGGGRNEQFF

D: -
V: TRBV29-1
J: TRBJ2-1
size: -
DNA: TGCAGCGTCCTCGGGGGACGGGTATACAATGAGCAGTTCTTC
CDR3: CSVLGGRVYNEQFF

D: -
V: TRBV30
J: TRBJ1-2
size: few
DNA: TGTGCCTGGAGTGACTTGGAAGGCTACACCTTC
CDR3: CAWSDLEGYTF

D: -
V: TRBV5-1
J: TRBJ2-6
size: -
DNA: TGCGCCAGCAGGACGGACAGTTCCGGGGCCAACGTCCTGACTTTC
CDR3: CASRTDSSGANVLTF

D: TRBD1
V: TRBV5-1
J: TRBJ2-1
size: -
DNA: TGCGCCAGCACCCAGGGGGCAAGTAGTGAGAATGAGCAGTTCTTC
CDR3: CASTQGASSENEQFF

D: TRBD1
V: TRBV5-1
J: TRBJ1-2
size: -
DNA: TGCGCCAGCAGCTCCCCCCCTGCAGGGGGCTTCTATGGCTACACCTTC
CDR3: CASSSPPAGGFYGYTF

D: -
V: TRBV7-9
J: TRBJ1-1
size: -
DNA: TGTGCCAGCAGCTTAGACGGAGTGAATAAGGCTTTCTTT
CDR3: CASSLDGVNKAFF

D: -
V: TRBV6-5
J: TRBJ1-1
size: -
DNA: TGTGCCAGCAGTAACAGGGAGGCGGGGAGGACTGAAGCTTTCTTT
CDR3: CASSNREAGRTEAFF

D: TRBD2
V: TRBV4-3
J: TRBJ2-7
size: few
DNA: TGCGCCAGCAGCCAAGGGACTAGCGGGGGGGCCTACGAGCAGTACTTC
CDR3: CASSQGTSGGAYEQYF

D: TRBD1
V: TRBV5-6
J: TRBJ1-5
size: -
DNA: TGTGCCAGCAGCTTGGGACAGGGTGGCAATCAGCCCCAGCATTTT
CDR3: CASSLGQGGNQPQHF

D: TRBD1
V: TRBV7-6
J: TRBJ1-5
size: once
DNA: TGTGCCAGCAGCTTAGCACAGGGGGCTCAGCCCCAGCATTTT
CDR3: CASSLAQGAQPQHF

D: -
V: TRBV29-1
J: TRBJ1-3
size: few
DNA: TGCAGCGTTGATTCCTCCTGGGGCGGCTCTGGAAACACCATATATTTT
CDR3: CSVDSSWGGSGNTIYF

D: -
V: TRBV15
J: TRBJ1-1
size: -
DNA: TGTGCCACCAGCAGAGACGCGAGTGGCAGGGAAGCTTTCTTT
CDR3: CATSRDASGREAFF

D: -
V: TRBV6-5
J: TRBJ1-1
size: -
DNA: TGTGCCAGCAGGGCATCGAGTTCGGGGACGGCTTTCTTT
CDR3: CASRASSSGTAFF

D: -
V: TRBV11-2
J: TRBJ2-1
size: -
DNA: TGTGCCAGCAGCTTGGGGAGGTACTACAATGAGCAGTTCTTC
CDR3: CASSLGRYYNEQFF

D: -
V: TRBV7-8
J: TRBJ1-2
size: -
DNA: TGTGCCAGCAGCTTAGTTCGGGCAGCCACTAACTATGGCTACACCTTC
CDR3: CASSLVRAATNYGYTF